This record concerns one TCR beta chain sequence. Its antigen is as yet unknown. The germline V gene encodes CDR1 SGHDT and CDR2 YYEEEE. The length of the CDR3 is 13 residues. V shed 4 bases and J 4 bases; nucleotides not matched to a gene: 4. Method: immunoSEQ multiplex PCR; TCRdb's copy keeps in-frame clones and lacks some. The sample lists some 1.4 million clones, roughly 96% occurring once. This entry comes from a study of shared clonotypes between healthy human individuals. Across the whole study: Each donor's CD8 memory used one plate, CD8 naive two, each CD4 subset three. Study-wide results and limits: Among four donors, approximately 5.4% of naive CD4 clonotypes were found in common.

The chain couples TRBV5-6 to TRBJ2-7; 8 positions agree with TRBD1. The sequenced material came from naive CD4+ T cells sorted from blood. Noted subset: CD45RA+ positively selected. The receptor's source is a young man in good health. The DNA for the CDR3 is TGTGCCAGCAGCCGACAGGGGCGGTACGAGCAGTACTTC. Its translation: CASSRQGRYEQYF.